These 16 T cell receptor beta chains came from one sample sequenced in a study of T cell changes during pregnancy in multiple sclerosis. Using immunoSEQ multiplex PCR, the repertoire was profiled, and TCRdb retains in-frame clones only, with some absent. This sample has 15,000 to 20,000 clones, with over 80% found just once. The sample in question was CD8+ T cells from peripheral blood mononuclear cells, obtained after pregnancy. These receptors all stem from a female donor in good health, enrolled as a control in a pregnancy study.

The CDR3 sequence: CASRKLSGVGETQYF. The CDR3 DNA is TGTGCCAGCAGAAAACTTAGCGGGGTAGGAGAGACCCAGTACTTC. The J gene is TRBJ2-5, the V gene TRBV6-6; TRBD2 aligns across 8 bases. The CDR3 runs 15 residues. With V trimmed by 6 bases and J by 4 bases, 10 bases remained unmatched. Per germline, CDR1 MNHNY and CDR2 SVGAGI (reference sequence).

The chain couples TRBV30 to TRBJ2-3; D is unclear. The CDR3 extends over 12 amino acids. The V and J ends lost 0 bases and 2 bases respectively, with 3 bases between them. Germline CDR1 and CDR2: GTSNPN and SVGIG (reference sequence). In DNA form, the CDR3 reads TGTGCCTGGAGTGTCCACACAGATACGCAGTATTTT. Residues: CAWSVHTDTQYF.

The table lists this clone with a count of one. The chain couples TRBV11-2 to TRBJ1-1; 9 nucleotides agree with TRBD1. The CDR3 totals 16 residues. The V and J ends lost 6 bases and 3 bases, in that order; junction bases with no gene match: 11. Germline V lookup: CDR1 SGHAT, CDR2 FQNNGV. CDR3 nucleotides: TGTGCCAGCAGTTTTGCCGGGACAGGGTTTTACACTGAAGCTTTCTTT. Amino acid sequence: CASSFAGTGFYTEAFF.

CDR3 amino acids: CASSLSGAGSYEQYF. CDR3 in DNA: TGTGCCAGCAGTCTAAGTGGGGCGGGATCCTACGAGCAGTACTTC. The chain couples TRBV13 to TRBJ2-7; tentatively, D is TRBD2 (6 bases). CDR1 is PRHDT, CDR2 FYEKMQ, per germline (reference sequence). V lost 6 bases and J 1 base, leaving 16 bases between the germline ends. This CDR3 contains 15 residues.

There are a few counts of this clone. The CDR3 loop is CASSFLQGPYEQYF. As DNA, the CDR3 is TGTGCCAGCAGCTTTCTCCAGGGCCCCTACGAGCAGTACTTC. This chain connects TRBV11-2 to TRBJ2-7; D might be TRBD1 (5 bases). The CDR3 contains 14 residues. Deletions cut 3 bases from V and 2 bases from J, with 11 bases between. Per the germline V gene, CDR1 is SGHAT and CDR2 is FQNNGV.

The gene calls are TRBV4-2 and TRBJ1-1; no clear D. V was trimmed by 2 bases and J by 2 bases, leaving 12 bases between them. The CDR3 is 15 amino acids. The germline V gene encodes CDR1 LGHNA and CDR2 YNFKEQ. The CDR3 is CASSQNTPLNTEAFF. Written as DNA, the CDR3 is TGTGCCAGCAGCCAAAACACCCCCCTCAACACTGAAGCTTTCTTT.

By sample fraction, this clone is medium-sized (0.01 to 0.1%). The genes are TRBV30 and TRBJ2-6; tentative D call: TRBD2 (6 bases). The germline V and J ends were trimmed by 2 bases and 0 bases, with 11 bases remaining between them. The germline CDR1 and CDR2 sequences are GTSNPN and SVGIG (reference sequence). The CDR3 has 16 amino acids. The CDR3 spells CAWSNGEVSGANVLTF. In DNA, the CDR3 is TGTGCCTGGAGTAATGGGGAGGTCTCTGGGGCCAACGTCCTGACTTTC.

The J gene is TRBJ2-3, the V gene TRBV12-5; D possibly corresponds to TRBD2 (7 bases). V lost 3 bases and J lost 5, with 15 bases in between. This CDR3 has 15 residues. The V gene's germline CDR1 is LGHNT and CDR2 FRNRAP. The CDR3 DNA reads as TGTGCTAGTGGTTTTTGGGGGGGGGCTGAAGATACGCAGTATTTT. It codes for CASGFWGGAEDTQYF.

This clone came up a few times. V usage is TRBV7-9 and J usage is TRBJ2-5; a weak D match, TRBD2 (7 bases). This CDR3 is built from 15 residues. Trimming shortened V by 0 bases and J by 5 bases, and 13 bases separated the two germline ends. Germline CDR1 SEHNR, CDR2 FQNEAQ (reference sequence). The chain's CDR3 is CASSLAVGGAETQYF. CDR3 DNA sequence: TGTGCCAGCAGCTTAGCAGTGGGGGGGGCCGAGACCCAGTACTTC.

The chain combines TRBV11-2 with TRBJ2-7; TRBD1 matches 7 bases. The CDR3 has 15 amino acids. Per germline, CDR1 SGHAT and CDR2 FQNNGV. V dropped 7 bases and J dropped 2; count of bases not matched to a gene: 11. CDR3 nucleotides: TGTGCCAGCACAGGGGGAGACACAATAACCTACGAGCAGTACTTC. Translation: CASTGGDTITYEQYF.

To note about this clone: Different DNA sequences within this sample yield the same CDR3. V is TRBV19 and J is TRBJ1-5; the D is unclear. Germline assignment: CDR1 LNHDA and CDR2 SQIVND (reference sequence). The length of the CDR3 is 14 residues. Trimming left V 3 bases short and J 0 bases short, with 6 bases between. CDR3 in DNA: TGTGCCAGTAGTATCCGGGATAGCAATCAGCCCCAGCATTTT. It specifies CASSIRDSNQPQHF.

V usage is TRBV30 and J usage is TRBJ1-3, with a possible D match to TRBD1 (5 bases). Germline CDR1 reads GTSNPN; CDR2 reads SVGIG (reference sequence). The V end lost 5 bases, the J end lost 4 bases, and 12 bases lay between the germline ends. The length of the CDR3 is 13 residues. The CDR3 region is CAWGPGSGNTIYF. The CDR3 DNA reads TGTGCCTGGGGACCAGGGTCGGGAAACACCATATATTTT. Supplemented by reference TRBV30 and TRBJ1-3, the full variable domain reads SQTIHQWPATLVQPVGSPLSLECTVEGTSNPNLYWYRQAAGRGLQLLFYSVGIGQISSEVPQNLSASRPQDRQFILSSKKLLLSDSGFYLCAWGPGSGNTIYFGEGSWLTVV.

The CDR3 coding sequence is TGTGCCACCAGCAGAGATGACGACAGGGGTGAAAAACTGTTTTTT. Translating gives CATSRDDDRGEKLFF. The chain is built from TRBV15 and TRBJ1-4; 8 bases are shared with TRBD1. This CDR3 spans 15 amino acids. J was trimmed by 7 bases and V by 0 bases; bases with no gene match: 4. Germline-derived CDR1 and CDR2 are LNHNV and YYDKDF (reference sequence). Combining the CDR3 with reference TRBV15 and TRBJ1-4 gives the whole variable domain DAMVIQNPRYQVTQFGKPVTLSCSQTLNHNVMYWYQQKSSQAPKLLFHYYDKDFNNEADTPDNFQSRRPNTSFCFLDIRSPGLGDTAMYLCATSRDDDRGEKLFFGSGTQLSVL.

J is TRBJ2-7 and V is TRBV2; weak D call: TRBD2 (6 bases). With 3 bases removed from V and 1 base from J, the gap between germline ends came to 16 bases. Germline values: CDR1 SNHLY, CDR2 FYNNEI. CDR3 length equals 16 residues. CDR3 nucleotide sequence: TGTGCCAGCAGTGAGGGACTGCCCCACACTTCCTACGAGCAGTACTTC. This translates into CASSEGLPHTSYEQYF.

The V and J genes are TRBV4-1 and TRBJ1-1; D possibly corresponds to TRBD1 (6 bases). Germline CDR1 reads MGHRA; CDR2 reads YSYEKL. V was clipped by 1 base and J by 5 bases, with 17 bases between them. CDR3 length: 16 amino acids. The CDR3 nucleotides are TGCGCCAGCAGCCAAGTCTGGGAGGGGGTGAGTACTGAAGCTTTCTTT. Its protein is CASSQVWEGVSTEAFF.

The chain recombines TRBV11-2 with TRBJ1-2; 7 bases match TRBD1. Germline CDR1 is SGHAT and CDR2 is FQNNGV. J lost 8 bases, V lost 0 bases, and 9 bases had no gene match. The CDR3 contains 15 residues. The CDR3 protein is CASSLDNMRGLGYTF. The CDR3 nucleotides are TGTGCCAGCAGCTTAGATAATATGAGGGGGCTCGGCTACACCTTC.